The 17 T cell receptor beta chains below all came from one sample that was sequenced in a study of radiotherapy plus CTLA-4 blockade in lung cancer. Clones were read by immunoSEQ multiplex PCR, and TCRdb kept only the in-frame ones, dropping some. Altogether about 83,000 clones are present, 60% to 85% being singletons, with the ten largest covering 3% to 4.5%. The sample in question was peripheral blood, obtained from a patient treated with radiotherapy plus ipilimumab. These receptors were taken from a human donor with non-small cell lung cancer who had a partial response to radiotherapy plus ipilimumab. Some clones in this sample may be carry-over from other donors' samples.

This clone occurred a few times. The chain links TRBV29-1 to TRBJ1-1; D is possibly TRBD1 (5 bases). Looked up from germline, CDR1 is SQVTM and CDR2 is ANQGSEA. The length of the CDR3 is 14 residues. The V and J ends lost 6 bases and 0 bases respectively, with 14 bases between them. The CDR3 nucleotides read TGCAGCGTCCTACCGACAGCTATGAACACTGAAGCTTTCTTT. It yields the protein CSVLPTAMNTEAFF.

In this sample, this clone turned up once. The genes are TRBV5-4 and TRBJ2-5, with 8 bases fitting TRBD1. The CDR3 consists of 14 residues. Germline values: CDR1 SGHNT, CDR2 YYREEE (reference sequence). J gave up 3 bases and V 4 bases, and 5 bases lay outside the gene matches. The CDR3, as DNA: TGTGCCAGCAGCGAAAGGACAGGGAAAGAGACCCAGTACTTC. Its protein is CASSERTGKETQYF.

As for this clone: In the same sample, other DNA sequences code for this CDR3. The rearrangement links TRBV19 to TRBJ1-5; no reliable D call. Trimming removed 6 bases from V and 1 base from J, with 10 bases in between. The CDR3 sequence is 14 residues long. Germline CDR1 and CDR2: LNHDA and SQIVND (reference sequence). The chain's CDR3 is CASSTGNSNQPQHF. CDR3 nucleotides: TGTGCCAGTAGCACGGGGAACAGCAATCAGCCCCAGCATTTT.

V and J are TRBV27 and TRBJ2-7, with 9 bases identical to TRBD2. The CDR3 has 15 residues. CDR1 MNHEY and CDR2 SMNVEV come from the germline V gene (reference sequence). The V gene end was trimmed by 6 bases and the J gene end by 0 bases; junction bases not matched to a gene: 6. CDR3 loop: CASRNGLASSYEQYF. The DNA for the CDR3 is TGTGCCAGCAGGAACGGACTAGCGAGCTCCTACGAGCAGTACTTC.

The chain couples TRBV7-8 to TRBJ1-6; maybe TRBD1 (6 bases). Trimming cost V 1 base and J 7 bases, with 23 bases left between them. This CDR3 is built from 19 residues. The germline CDR1 and CDR2 sequences are SGHVS and FQNEAQ. The CDR3 region is CASSLVSPHRARPNSPLHF. CDR3 nucleotides: TGTGCCAGCAGCTTAGTTAGTCCCCACAGGGCCCGACCCAATTCACCCCTCCACTTT.

The J gene is TRBJ1-1, the V gene TRBV30; D ambiguous. Looked up from germline, CDR1 is GTSNPN and CDR2 is SVGIG (reference sequence). The germline V and J ends were trimmed by 2 bases and 4 bases, with 17 bases remaining between them. CDR3 length: 15 residues. The DNA of the CDR3 is TGTGCCTGGAGTCGGAGGGTCCCCGGGAGCACTGAAGCTTTCTTT. It encodes CAWSRRVPGSTEAFF.

This clone appeared a single time. The chain carries TRBV2 and TRBJ1-4, with 11 positions matching TRBD1. The CDR3 runs to 15 residues. Per the germline V gene, CDR1 is SNHLY and CDR2 is FYNNEI. J lost 7 bases, V lost 7 bases, and 8 bases had no gene match. CDR3 DNA: TGTGCCAGCAAAAATTCCGGGACAGGGGGTGAAAAACTGTTTTTT. Amino acids: CASKNSGTGGEKLFF.

The chain employs TRBV2 and TRBJ1-1; TRBD1 matches 7 bases. The CDR3 sequence is 14 residues long. J was trimmed by 1 base and V by 8 bases; bases with no gene match: 7. Germline V lookup: CDR1 SNHLY, CDR2 FYNNEI. The CDR3 nucleotides are TGTGCCAGCCAATCCGGGACAGAGAACACTGAAGCTTTCTTT. It codes for CASQSGTENTEAFF.

The gene calls are TRBV10-3 and TRBJ2-3; D perhaps matches TRBD1 (5 bases). V was shortened by 6 bases and J by 6 bases, with 7 bases between the two germline ends. The CDR3 is 11 residues long. Looked up from germline, CDR1 is ENHRY and CDR2 is SYGVKD. The CDR3 DNA sequence: TGTGCCATCAGGGGGCGGGATACGCAGTATTTT. This codes for CAIRGRDTQYF.

The rearrangement uses TRBV9 and TRBJ2-5; 10 nucleotides align to TRBD2. The V gene end was trimmed by 4 bases and the J gene end by 4 bases; junction bases not matched to a gene: 16. The germline V gene has CDR1 SGDLS and CDR2 YYNGEE. The CDR3 is made up of 18 amino acids. In DNA form, the CDR3 reads TGTGCCAGCAGCCCCCCGAGGCGGACTAGCGGTGGTGGAGAGACCCAGTACTTC. As protein: CASSPPRRTSGGGETQYF.

The chain recombines TRBV19 with TRBJ2-5; possibly TRBD1 for D (5 bases). The CDR3 extends over 15 amino acids. CDR1 is LNHDA and CDR2 is SQIVND in the germline V gene (reference sequence). With 4 bases removed from V and 2 bases from J, the gap between germline ends came to 14 bases. CDR3 sequence reads: CASSNLGQAQETQYF. The CDR3 nucleotides read TGTGCCAGTAGTAACCTAGGACAAGCACAAGAGACCCAGTACTTC.

The chain is built from TRBV5-1 and TRBJ2-2; a possible D gene is TRBD2 (7 bases). CDR3 length equals 16 residues. Trimming removed 3 bases from V and 3 bases from J, with 15 bases in between. CDR1 and CDR2 (germline): SGHRS, YFSETQ. The CDR3 region has the DNA TGCGCCAGCAGCTCTTCAGGGGACTACTACACCGGGGAGCTGTTTTTT. The encoded protein is CASSSSGDYYTGELFF.

The chain employs TRBV7-8 and TRBJ2-2; TRBD2 aligns across 8 bases. CDR1 and CDR2 (germline): SGHVS, FQNEAQ. The CDR3 contains 16 residues. J lost 1 base, V lost 5 bases, and 6 bases had no gene match. The CDR3 region is CASSRGTRMNTGELFF. CDR3 in DNA: TGTGCCAGCAGCAGAGGGACTAGGATGAACACCGGGGAGCTGTTTTTT.

The J gene is TRBJ1-1, the V gene TRBV6-6; TRBD1 aligns across 7 bases. The germline V gene encodes CDR1 MNHNY and CDR2 SVGAGI (reference sequence). V was clipped by 4 bases and J by 4 bases; unmatched bases: 3. This CDR3 region has 13 residues. This CDR3 reads CASSSGQFTEAFF. The DNA for the CDR3 is TGTGCCAGCAGTTCGGGACAGTTCACTGAAGCTTTCTTT.

This chain links TRBV18 with TRBJ2-7; tentatively, D is TRBD1 (6 bases). Per germline, CDR1 KGHSH and CDR2 LQKENI. The CDR3 extends over 15 amino acids. The V and J ends lost 3 bases and 7 bases respectively, with 19 bases between them. CDR3 loop: CASSPPGTSEWEQYF. The CDR3 nucleotides are TGTGCCAGCTCACCCCCCGGGACATCAGAGTGGGAGCAGTACTTC.

The chain combines TRBV19 with TRBJ1-2; 8 bases agree with TRBD1. From germline, CDR1 is LNHDA and CDR2 SQIVND (reference sequence). V dropped 2 bases and J dropped 5; count of bases not matched to a gene: 16. The CDR3 loop spans 18 amino acids. The CDR3 DNA sequence: TGTGCCAGTAGTATATTCGTTGACAGGGGAAGTGATAAGTATGGCTACACCTTC. It translates to CASSIFVDRGSDKYGYTF. Combining the CDR3 with reference TRBV19 and TRBJ1-2 gives the whole variable domain DGGITQSPKYLFRKEGQNVTLSCEQNLNHDAMYWYRQDPGQGLRLIYYSQIVNDFQKGDIAEGYSVSREKKESFPLTVTSAQKNPTAFYLCASSIFVDRGSDKYGYTFGSGTRLTVV.

This clone was seen a single time. CDR3 DNA sequence: TGCAGCGCCAGAGTCGGCGGGGAGCCCGATGGGAAGCAGTACTTC. Translation: CSARVGGEPDGKQYF. The gene calls are TRBV29-1 and TRBJ2-7; a possible D gene is TRBD2 (6 bases). This CDR3 is built from 15 residues. V was pared by 7 bases and J by 8 bases, with 27 bases between. Germline CDR1 is SQVTM and CDR2 is ANQGSEA.